This T cell receptor (beta chain) was captured in a study of CD8 T cells in ankylosing spondylitis (dated by TCRdb to the late 2010s). Regarding the study in general: The study profiled T cell receptor beta repertoires in healthy donors and ankylosing spondylitis patients to find disease-linked TCR variants. Peripheral blood was sampled, and synovial fluid was additionally collected from ankylosing spondylitis patients. In total, the full study cohort was made up of 100 to 140 healthy donors and about two dozen ankylosing spondylitis patients.

Sequencing took place on an Illumina HiSeq 2500. Quantitative 5'-RACE with molecular barcodes was used to prepare TCR beta libraries. The authors' analysis ran thus. A new computational method, built on a probabilistic model of VDJ rearrangement, was used to identify disease-linked TCR variants. Through fastp at Q25 and MiXCR, TCRdb rebuilt clones from the public reads, retaining in-frame beta chains. Records with the same CDR3 protein are collapsed into one entry carrying the most frequent genes and DNA. In this record, the V and J calls reflect TCRdb's handling and not the investigators' own analysis. This sample has roughly 300,000 distinct CDR3 sequences in its table, and under 8.5% of those were observed once. In total, the top ten clones hold more than 14% of the sample. Remarks on this clonotype: Its binding antigen is unknown. Base qualities are not provided; no much larger clone lies one nucleotide away.

What the study reported, not specific to this receptor: A TCR beta motif of eight highly homologous amino acid variants appeared characteristic of blood from ankylosing spondylitis patients. Significant enrichment of the disease-linked clones was reported in matched synovial fluid samples from ankylosing spondylitis patients. Some of the motif variants had been reported before in the synovial fluid and blood of reactive arthritis patients, a finding that suggests common disease-initiation mechanisms. The disease-linked clones had a CD8+ phenotype and were found at relatively low frequencies in peripheral blood.

CDR1 DFQATT and CDR2 SNEGSKA are derived from the germline V gene (reference sequence). The cysteine opens and the phenylalanine closes a CDR3 of 15 amino acids. Only the CDR3 DNA stays, 45 bases, in frame from base 1. Between the V and J ends, shortened by 3 bases and 8 bases respectively, the junction contains 20 bases. This receptor was identified in a male donor with ankylosing spondylitis. Input material: blood, either unsorted or a sorted T cell fraction (not recorded which). The receptor chain draws on TRBV20-1 and TRBJ2-1, and TRBD2 may be the D gene, going by 6 matching bases. The CDR3 region reads CSASSPFWEADEQFF. DNA sequence: TGCAGTGCTAGTAGCCCTTTTTGGGAGGCCGATGAGCAGTTCTTC.